This passage covers 21 T cell receptor beta chains from one sample sequenced in a study of T cell responses to AZD1222 COVID-19 vaccine. The method was immunoSEQ multiplex PCR; TCRdb's version includes in-frame clones alone and lacks a portion of them. Among about 120,000 clones, approximately 83% were seen once, and the ten largest hold 3% to 4.5%. The sequenced sample was peripheral blood, obtained on day 0 of MenACWY control vaccination. The receptors come from an adult in good health.

The chain employs TRBV7-3 and TRBJ1-1; D is possibly TRBD1 (6 bases). Trimming took 1 base from V and 5 from J, leaving 17 bases between them. Germline CDR1 reads SGHTA; CDR2 reads FQGTGA. The CDR3 has 16 residues. This CDR3 is CASSLSRRGRGTEAFF. The CDR3 DNA sequence: TGTGCCAGCAGCTTAAGTCGTCGAGGGAGGGGGACTGAAGCTTTCTTT.

The genes are TRBV24-1 and TRBJ2-1; D perhaps matches TRBD1 (5 bases). The V gene lost 3 bases and the J gene lost 4 bases, with 18 bases spanning the gap. The CDR3 sequence is 17 residues long. The germline V gene has CDR1 KGHDR and CDR2 SFDVKD. For the CDR3, the DNA is TGTGCCACCAGTGATCAAAATGCAGGGCATGGATACAATGAGCAGTTCTTC. It codes for CATSDQNAGHGYNEQFF.

This clone was counted once. The V call is TRBV19, the J call TRBJ1-1; 10 bases match TRBD1. V was clipped by 3 bases and J by 0 bases; unmatched bases: 10. This CDR3 comprises 18 residues. Per the germline V gene, CDR1 is LNHDA and CDR2 is SQIVND (reference sequence). The CDR3 DNA reads TGTGCCAGTAGTATTCCGGGACAGGGGAGGCCCTTGAACACTGAAGCTTTCTTT. This sequence encodes CASSIPGQGRPLNTEAFF.

This chain joins TRBV27 and TRBJ1-6, with D possibly being TRBD1 (6 bases). This CDR3 has 15 residues. V dropped 2 bases and J dropped 8 bases, with 13 bases sitting between them. Germline loops: CDR1 MNHEY, CDR2 SMNVEV (reference sequence). CDR3 sequence (DNA): TGTGCCAGCAGTTTACCAGACAGGAGGCATTCACCCCTCCACTTT. It translates to CASSLPDRRHSPLHF.

The gene calls are TRBV4-1 and TRBJ2-7; TRBD1 matches at 8 bases. The junction had 5 bases not matched to a gene; V was cut back by 5 bases and J by 2 bases. The CDR3 length is 14 residues. Germline V gene data show CDR1 as MGHRA and CDR2 as YSYEKL. CDR3 sequence reads: CASSSRQGPYEQYF. The CDR3 DNA reads as TGCGCCAGCAGCTCAAGACAGGGGCCCTACGAGCAGTACTTC.

V gene TRBV7-2 combines with J gene TRBJ2-7, with a weak D call TRBD1 (5 bases). Germline V gives CDR1 SGHTA, CDR2 FQGNSA. V lost 3 bases and J 6 bases, leaving 12 bases between the germline ends. The CDR3 length is 13 residues. The CDR3 sequence: CASSFTRVGEQYF. The CDR3 nucleotides are TGTGCCAGCAGCTTTACCAGGGTTGGCGAGCAGTACTTC. The full variable domain, completed using reference TRBV7-2 and TRBJ2-7, is GAGVSQSPSNKVTEKGKDVELRCDPISGHTALYWYRQSLGQGLEFLIYFQGNSAPDKSGLPSDRFSAERTGGSVSTLTIQRTQQEDSAVYLCASSFTRVGEQYFGPGTRLTVT.

V gene TRBV19 combines with J gene TRBJ1-3; D remains unclear. Germline V gives CDR1 LNHDA, CDR2 SQIVND (reference sequence). The V end lost 1 base, the J end lost 0 bases, and 7 bases lay between the germline ends. The CDR3 is 15 residues long. CDR3 nucleotide sequence: TGTGCCAGTAGTATAGGGACCGACTCTGGAAACACCATATATTTT. Translation gives CASSIGTDSGNTIYF.

The CDR3 DNA reads as TGCAGCGTTGAAGGGGGGAACACTGAAGCTTTCTTT. Residues: CSVEGGNTEAFF. The V call is TRBV29-1, the J call TRBJ1-1; no definite D call. This CDR3 contains 12 residues. Germline-derived CDR1 and CDR2 are SQVTM and ANQGSEA. The germline V and J ends were trimmed by 1 base and 1 base, with 4 bases remaining between them.

V usage is TRBV2 and J usage is TRBJ2-7, with 10 bases aligning to TRBD1. The CDR3 consists of 18 residues. Germline lookup yields CDR1 SNHLY and CDR2 FYNNEI. With V trimmed by 7 bases and J by 3 bases, 18 bases remained unmatched. CDR3 protein: CASNPGQGFSLANYEQYF. In DNA, the CDR3 is TGTGCCAGCAATCCGGGACAGGGGTTTTCCCTCGCCAACTACGAGCAGTACTTC.

The chain has TRBV19 and TRBJ1-1; D unresolved. This CDR3 spans 12 amino acids. The germline gives CDR1 LNHDA, CDR2 SQIVND (reference sequence). V lost 7 bases to trimming and J lost 5 bases, with 11 bases between them. The CDR3 coding sequence is TGTGCCAGTACCCAGGAAAGGACTGAAGCTTTCTTT. Protein: CASTQERTEAFF.

The CDR3 nucleotides are TGCGCCAGCAGCCAAGGACAGGGGGCTGGCGAGCAGTACTTC. Translating it yields CASSQGQGAGEQYF. The genes are TRBV4-1 and TRBJ2-7; 10 positions agree with TRBD1. V shed 1 base and J 6 bases; nucleotides not matched to a gene: 3. CDR1 and CDR2 (germline): MGHRA, YSYEKL. The CDR3 sequence is 14 residues long.

The V and J genes are TRBV29-1 and TRBJ1-5, with a weak D call TRBD1 (5 bases). Germline V gives CDR1 SQVTM, CDR2 ANQGSEA. The CDR3 consists of 15 residues. In DNA form, the CDR3 reads TGCAGAACGGGGCAGACGGCCTATAGCAATCAGCCCCAGCATTTT. Its translation: CRTGQTAYSNQPQHF.

The gene calls are TRBV5-8 and TRBJ1-5; the D gene is possibly TRBD1 (6 bases). This CDR3 region has 15 residues. The V gene's germline CDR1 is SGHTS and CDR2 YDEGEE. V lost 7 bases to trimming and J lost 4 bases, with 18 bases between them. The CDR3 DNA is TGTGCCAGCTGCCGATGGGGGGCCCGTAATCAGCCCCAGCATTTT. This sequence encodes CASCRWGARNQPQHF. Looking up the rest from reference TRBV5-8 and TRBJ1-5 gives the full variable domain: EAGVTQSPTHLIKTRGQQATLRCSPISGHTSVYWYQQALGLGLQFLLWYDEGEERNRGNFPPRFSGRQFPNYSSELNVNALELEDSALYLCASCRWGARNQPQHFGDGTRLSIL.

The CDR3 DNA sequence: TGTGCCAGCAGGGCTGCCCGGGCTGGTACTAAAGGCTACACCTTC. Protein: CASRAARAGTKGYTF. The rearrangement links TRBV6-5 to TRBJ1-2; D ambiguous. The CDR3 is made up of 15 amino acids. The ends were cut back, 6 bases at V and 8 bases at J, with 22 bases in the middle. Germline V lookup: CDR1 MNHEY, CDR2 SVGAGI.

The sample holds a few counts of this clone. The chain combines TRBV4-3 with TRBJ1-4; D unresolved. Trimming removed 0 bases at V and 8 bases at J, with 16 bases between. Germline-derived CDR1 and CDR2 are LGHNA and YSLEER. This CDR3 is 16 amino acids long. The CDR3, as DNA: TGCGCCAGCAGCCAAGATAGGGTAGAGGGAAGGGAAAAACTGTTTTTT. Translating gives CASSQDRVEGREKLFF.

The chain links TRBV2 to TRBJ1-2; D is perhaps TRBD1 (6 bases). This CDR3 region has 13 residues. Germline V gene lookup returns CDR1 SNHLY and CDR2 FYNNEI. V was cut by 5 bases and J by 8 bases, with 15 bases left in between. CDR3 DNA: TGTGCCAGCAGTTCCTCCCAGGGGACAGGCTACACCTTC. Translating it yields CASSSSQGTGYTF. Using reference TRBV2 and TRBJ1-2 for the parts outside the CDR3, the full variable domain is EPEVTQTPSHQVTQMGQEVILRCVPISNHLYFYWYRQILGQKVEFLVSFYNNEISEKSEIFDDQFSVERPDGSNFTLKIRSTKLEDSAMYFCASSSSQGTGYTFGSGTRLTVV.

The rearrangement joins TRBV27 to TRBJ2-2; 16 nucleotides line up with TRBD2. The trim removed 4 bases at V and 2 bases at J, leaving 7 bases unmatched. The CDR3 has 19 residues. Germline-derived CDR1 and CDR2 are MNHEY and SMNVEV (reference sequence). The CDR3 DNA reads as TGTGCCAGCAGTTCGAGAGGGACTAGCGGGGGGGATAACACCGGGGAGCTGTTTTTT. It codes for CASSSRGTSGGDNTGELFF.

This clone has just one count. The chain is built from TRBV18 and TRBJ2-5; a weak D match, TRBD1 (6 bases). Germline V gives CDR1 KGHSH, CDR2 LQKENI. V dropped 6 bases and J dropped 5 bases, with 16 bases sitting between them. This CDR3 spans 14 amino acids. The CDR3 nucleotides are TGTGCCAGCTCCCCCAGCACAGGGCACGAGACCCAGTACTTC. This translates into CASSPSTGHETQYF. Looking up the rest from reference TRBV18 and TRBJ2-5 gives the full variable domain: NAGVMQNPRHLVRRRGQEARLRCSPMKGHSHVYWYRQLPEEGLKFMVYLQKENIIDESGMPKERFSAEFPKEGPSILRIQQVVRGDSAAYFCASSPSTGHETQYFGPGTRLLVL.

This clone is labeled as medium-sized. The chain uses TRBV5-1 and TRBJ2-1; 8 nucleotides line up with TRBD2. This CDR3 region has 14 residues. Germline CDR1 is SGHRS and CDR2 is YFSETQ. Unmatched junction bases numbered 5, after V lost 1 base and J lost 8 bases. DNA of the CDR3: TGCGCCAGCAGCTTGTTCGGGGGGGCTTATGAGCAGTTCTTC. Amino acid sequence: CASSLFGGAYEQFF.

The chain joins TRBV7-2 to TRBJ2-4; D is perhaps TRBD1 (5 bases). CDR1 SGHTA and CDR2 FQGNSA come from the germline V gene. V lost 1 base to trimming and J lost 11 bases, with 18 bases between them. The CDR3 sequence is 15 residues long. The CDR3 sequence: CASSLVQGRLGVQYF. Here the CDR3 DNA reads TGTGCCAGCAGCTTAGTTCAGGGCCGCTTAGGCGTTCAGTACTTC.

V gene TRBV6-2 or TRBV6-3 combines with J gene TRBJ2-3; no firm D call. Germline V gene lookup returns CDR1 MNHEY and CDR2 SVGEGT. This CDR3 has 14 residues. V was cut by 0 bases and J by 4 bases, with 8 bases left in between. The CDR3 is CASSYSDSADTQYF. Here the CDR3 DNA reads TGTGCCAGCAGTTACTCCGACTCGGCAGATACGCAGTATTTT.